This T cell receptor beta chain was profiled in a study of response to subunit inactivated influenza vaccine. Study findings and constraints: The authors suggested that few new T cells are recruited per seasonal influenza vaccination.

TCRdb re-called the RT-PCR reads with MiXCR, one entry per CDR3 protein. This sample has more than 700,000 distinct CDR3 sequences, with roughly 20% found just once. Points on this clonotype: What it binds is not known.

The germline gives CDR1 DFQATT, CDR2 SNEGSKA (reference sequence). V lost 0 bases and J lost 4, with 13 bases in between. This CDR3 is 14 amino acids long. The chain recombines TRBV20-1 with TRBJ2-7; D may be TRBD1 (5 bases). The receptor's source is a man aged 50-59 years who received an inactivated influenza vaccine. The input for sequencing was PBMCs from blood, taken approximately 5 days after vaccination. The CDR3 loop is CSARDLGHVYEQYF. CDR3 sequence (DNA): TGCAGTGCTAGAGACCTCGGACATGTTTACGAGCAGTACTTC.